The 10 T cell receptor beta chains given below trace back to one sample, sequenced in a study of Ad26.COV2.S vaccination and SARS-CoV-2 variants. This sample's treatment: roughly 19 received Ad26.COV2.S at low or high dose, single or two shots; about 5 received placebo; per-sample allocation not given. At day 63 after the first vaccine or placebo injection, samples were drawn. Produced via immunoSEQ multiplex PCR; TCRdb's table is partial and in-frame only. The sample carries some 410,000 clones, 92% recorded once. This specimen consisted of peripheral blood, obtained in a trial of Ad26.COV2.S vaccine versus placebo. Receptors were obtained from a person between 18 and 59 years old who received the Ad26.COV2.S COVID-19 vaccine or a placebo.

This chain connects TRBV5-1 to TRBJ2-1, with 12 bases that match TRBD2. CDR1 and CDR2 from the germline V gene are SGHRS and YFSETQ. The CDR3 spans 16 residues. V gave up 2 bases and J gave up 4 bases; unmatched junction bases: 4. CDR3 in amino acids: CASSFRLAGAYNEQFF. CDR3 DNA: TGCGCCAGCAGCTTCAGACTAGCGGGGGCTTACAATGAGCAGTTCTTC.

The chain recombines TRBV29-1 with TRBJ2-1; 7 bases align to TRBD1. The CDR3 is 10 residues long. The germline V gene has CDR1 SQVTM and CDR2 ANQGSEA. CDR3 sequence (DNA): TGCAGGGCAGGGGGCAATGAGCAGTTCTTC. It translates to CRAGGNEQFF.

The chain links TRBV12-5 to TRBJ2-4; the D is unclear. Germline CDR1 and CDR2: LGHNT and FRNRAP. Trimming left V 2 bases short and J 15 bases short, with 14 bases between. This CDR3 is 12 amino acids long. The CDR3 DNA reads TGTGCTAGTGGTTTGCCACCGGAGATCCCGTACTTC. It is translated as CASGLPPEIPYF.

The chain uses TRBV7-9 and TRBJ2-2, with 9 bases that match TRBD1. The germline gives CDR1 SEHNR, CDR2 FQNEAQ (reference sequence). The junction had 6 bases not matched to a gene; V was cut back by 5 bases and J by 5 bases. The CDR3 sequence is 15 residues long. CDR3 sequence: CASSTDRGWTGELFF. The CDR3 DNA reads TGTGCCAGCAGCACGGACAGGGGTTGGACCGGGGAGCTGTTTTTT.

This sequence joins TRBV28 and TRBJ2-1; the match to TRBD1 covers 8 bases. The CDR3 covers 15 residues. CDR1 is MDHEN, CDR2 SYDVKM, per germline. V gave up 9 bases and J gave up 3 bases; unmatched junction bases: 10. The CDR3 protein is CARRAGGASYNEQFF. The CDR3 DNA reads as TGTGCCAGGAGAGCAGGGGGCGCCAGCTACAATGAGCAGTTCTTC.

This chain links TRBV4-3 with TRBJ1-2; D is ambiguous. Germline V lookup: CDR1 LGHNA, CDR2 YSLEER. The CDR3 is made up of 14 amino acids. Between the trimmed V and J ends, which lost 7 bases and 4 bases, there was a span of 16 bases. CDR3 bases: TGCGCCAGCACCATAGACCGATCTTCCTATGGCTACACCTTC. Its protein is CASTIDRSSYGYTF.

This rearrangement joins TRBV6-5 to TRBJ1-4; a weak D match, TRBD1 (6 bases). Between the trimmed V and J ends, which lost 0 bases and 7 bases, there was a span of 15 bases. From germline, CDR1 is MNHEY and CDR2 SVGAGI. CDR3 length: 16 amino acids. CDR3 coding DNA: TGTGCCAGCAGTTACTCGATGGGGGCCGTAGGTGAAAAACTGTTTTTT. It codes for CASSYSMGAVGEKLFF.

The J gene is TRBJ2-5, the V gene TRBV5-4, with 13 bases lining up with TRBD2. The length of the CDR3 is 17 residues. The V and J ends lost 6 bases and 5 bases, in that order; junction bases with no gene match: 13. The germline CDR1 and CDR2 sequences are SGHNT and YYREEE (reference sequence). CDR3 protein: CASNSGLAGALGETQYF. The CDR3 DNA sequence: TGTGCCAGCAACTCAGGACTAGCGGGGGCCCTCGGTGAGACCCAGTACTTC. The variable domain in full, with the rest retrieved from reference TRBV5-4 and TRBJ2-5, is ETGVTQSPTHLIKTRGQQVTLRCSSQSGHNTVSWYQQALGQGPQFIFQYYREEENGRGNFPPRFSGLQFPNYSSELNVNALELDDSALYLCASNSGLAGALGETQYFGPGTRLLVL.

The V gene is TRBV5-6, the J gene TRBJ2-6; D call uncertain. Trimming cost V 1 base and J 2 bases, with 4 bases left between them. The CDR3 contains 14 residues. Germline V gene sequence: CDR1 SGHDT, CDR2 YYEEEE. CDR3 coding DNA: TGTGCCAGCAGCTTGCCGGCTGGGGCCAACGTCCTGACTTTC. It encodes CASSLPAGANVLTF. Full variable domain (missing parts from reference TRBV5-6 and TRBJ2-6): DAGVTQSPTHLIKTRGQQVTLRCSPKSGHDTVSWYQQALGQGPQFIFQYYEEEERQRGNFPDRFSGHQFPNYSSELNVNALLLGDSALYLCASSLPAGANVLTFGAGSRLTVL.

This rearrangement joins TRBV2 to TRBJ2-1, with D uncertain. This CDR3 is 11 amino acids long. Germline values: CDR1 SNHLY, CDR2 FYNNEI. Trimming stripped 8 bases from V and 4 bases from J, with 6 bases between. CDR3 nucleotides: TGTGCCAGCGAGGTGTACAATGAGCAGTTCTTC. It codes for CASEVYNEQFF.